This T cell receptor (beta chain) appears in the sequencing data of a study of naive and memory T cell subsets. The J segment lost 7 bases and the V segment lost 3 bases, leaving 14 bases of the junction unmatched. The CDR3 loop spans 17 amino acids. This clonotype was found many times. The target antigen is unknown. Both TRBC1 and TRBC2 were covered by a beta constant-region primer of two equimolar oligonucleotides. Ligated cDNA was amplified by four rounds of PCR with nested alpha and beta constant-region primers and SP2. TCRdb independently ran MiXCR on the UMI-ligation and nested PCR reads; one entry per CDR3 protein. The sample yields about 90,000 distinct CDR3 sequences, around 11% seen once. Study-wide results and caveats: Naive repertoires, especially CD8, held a few larger clonotypes, possibly memory cells re-expressing CD45RA.

Alpha and beta libraries were amplified separately from the second PCR onward. Four subsets defined by CD45RA and CD27 were sorted after CD3, CD4, CD8 and live/dead staining. The chain joins TRBV23-1 to TRBJ2-1, with 8 bases lining up with TRBD1. TRBV23-1 is sorted into the ORF group, with uncertain function. The receptor's source is a human donor in good health. What was sequenced was naive CD4+ T cells from blood. CDR3 in DNA: TGCGCCAGCAGTCACTGGGATGTACAGGGGGAGGTTAATGAGCAGTTCTTC. Residues: CASSHWDVQGEVNEQFF.